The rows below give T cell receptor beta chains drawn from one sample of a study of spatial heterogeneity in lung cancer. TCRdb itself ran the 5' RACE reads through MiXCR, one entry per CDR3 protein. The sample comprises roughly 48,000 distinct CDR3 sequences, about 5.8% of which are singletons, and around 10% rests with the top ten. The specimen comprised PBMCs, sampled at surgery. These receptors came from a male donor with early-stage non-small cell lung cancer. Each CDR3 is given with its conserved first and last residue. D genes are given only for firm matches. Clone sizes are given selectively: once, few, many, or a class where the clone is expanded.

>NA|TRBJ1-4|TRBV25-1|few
CASTPPGLGEKLFF
TGTGCCAGCACCCCCCCAGGGTTGGGAGAAAAACTGTTTTTT
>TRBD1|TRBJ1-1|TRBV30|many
CAWNPGQGASEAFF
TGTGCCTGGAATCCGGGACAGGGGGCGAGTGAAGCTTTCTTT
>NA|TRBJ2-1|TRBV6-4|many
CASSVDSRPYNEQFF
TGTGCCAGCAGTGTTGATTCCCGACCCTACAATGAGCAGTTCTTC
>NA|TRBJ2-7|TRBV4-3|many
CASSRQVGYEQYF
TGCGCCAGCTCGAGACAGGTCGGCTACGAGCAGTACTTC
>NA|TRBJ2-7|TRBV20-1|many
CSASPDDEQYF
TGCAGTGCTAGTCCCGACGACGAGCAGTACTTC
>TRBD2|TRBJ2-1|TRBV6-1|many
CAIGLAGAPPFNEQFF
TGTGCCATCGGACTAGCGGGAGCCCCCCCTTTCAATGAGCAGTTCTTC
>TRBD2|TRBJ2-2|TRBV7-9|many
CASSPDLAGVGTGELFF
TGTGCCAGCAGCCCAGACCTAGCGGGAGTTGGGACCGGGGAGCTGTTTTTT
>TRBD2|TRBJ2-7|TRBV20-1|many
CSASKASGTYEQYF
TGCAGTGCTAGCAAGGCTAGCGGGACCTACGAGCAGTACTTC
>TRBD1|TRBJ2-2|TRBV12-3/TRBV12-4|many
CASSRTGGNTGELFF
TGTGCCAGCAGCAGGACAGGGGGTAACACCGGGGAGCTGTTTTTT
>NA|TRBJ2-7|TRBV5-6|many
CASSLGASASYEQYF
TGTGCCAGCAGCTTGGGGGCTAGCGCATCCTACGAGCAGTACTTC
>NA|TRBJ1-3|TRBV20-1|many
CSARDGNSGNTIYF
TGCAGTGCTAGAGATGGGAACTCTGGAAACACCATATATTTT
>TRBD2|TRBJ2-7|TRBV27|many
CGGGYEQYF
TGTGGCGGGGGATACGAGCAGTACTTC
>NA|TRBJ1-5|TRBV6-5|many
CASSYSLRANQPQHF
TGTGCCAGCAGTTACTCGCTCCGGGCCAATCAGCCCCAGCATTTT
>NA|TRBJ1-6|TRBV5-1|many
CASSLEVTRGIPLHF
TGCGCCAGCAGCTTGGAGGTCACCCGGGGAATACCCCTCCACTTT
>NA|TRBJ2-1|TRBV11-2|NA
CASSWRREEQFF
TGTGCCAGCAGTTGGAGGCGGGAAGAGCAGTTCTTC
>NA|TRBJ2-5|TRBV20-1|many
CSARDTTGLDQETQYF
TGCAGTGCTAGGGACACTACGGGACTGGACCAAGAGACCCAGTACTTC
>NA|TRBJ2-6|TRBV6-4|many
CASSENTGANVLTF
TGTGCCAGCAGTGAGAATACTGGGGCCAACGTCCTGACTTTC
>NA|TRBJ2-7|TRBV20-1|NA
CSARGRRRVTSSYEQYF
TGCAGTGCCCGGGGGAGGAGGCGGGTAACTAGCTCCTACGAGCAGTACTTC
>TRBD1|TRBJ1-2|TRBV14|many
CASSQGLRDRLGYTF
TGTGCCAGCAGCCAGGGACTCCGGGACAGGCTTGGCTACACCTTC
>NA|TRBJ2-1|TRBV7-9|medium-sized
CASSLGSYNEQFF
TGTGCCAGCAGCTTAGGCTCCTACAATGAGCAGTTCTTC
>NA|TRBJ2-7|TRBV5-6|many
CASSGRLYEQYF
TGTGCCAGCAGCGGGCGATTATACGAGCAGTACTTC
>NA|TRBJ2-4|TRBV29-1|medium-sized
CSVEGQGFNIQYF
TGCAGCGTTGAAGGGCAGGGGTTTAACATTCAGTACTTC
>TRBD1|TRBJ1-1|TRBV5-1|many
CASSRTGNTEAFF
TGCGCCAGCAGCCGGACAGGGAACACTGAAGCTTTCTTT
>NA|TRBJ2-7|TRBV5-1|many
CASRLGSGTYEQYF
TGCGCCAGCAGGCTCGGTTCTGGGACCTACGAGCAGTACTTC
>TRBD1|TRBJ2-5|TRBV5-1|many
CASSTNRGRGETQYF
TGCGCCAGCAGCACAAACAGGGGGCGTGGGGAGACCCAGTACTTC
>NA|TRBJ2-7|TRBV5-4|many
CASSLEGPSEQYF
TGTGCCAGCAGCTTGGAGGGACCCTCCGAGCAGTACTTC
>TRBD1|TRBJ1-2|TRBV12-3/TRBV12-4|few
CASSPTGEANGYTF
TGTGCCAGCAGTCCAACAGGGGAGGCTAATGGCTACACCTTC
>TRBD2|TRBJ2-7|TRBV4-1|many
CASSPGAGVHEQYF
TGCGCCAGCAGCCCGGGAGCGGGAGTCCACGAGCAGTACTTC
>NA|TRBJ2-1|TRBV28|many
CASSLSGSPFNEQFF
TGTGCCAGCAGTTTAAGTGGGAGTCCTTTCAATGAGCAGTTCTTC
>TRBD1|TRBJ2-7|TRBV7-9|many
CASSRRTGGSYEQYF
TGTGCCAGCAGCCGCCGGACAGGGGGCAGCTACGAGCAGTACTTC
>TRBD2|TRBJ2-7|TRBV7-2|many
CASSLFREGYEQYF
TGTGCCAGCAGCCTCTTCCGGGAGGGGTACGAGCAGTACTTC
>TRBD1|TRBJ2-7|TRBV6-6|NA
CASRDTGDSSYEQYF
TGTGCCAGCAGGGATACAGGGGATAGCTCCTACGAGCAGTACTTC
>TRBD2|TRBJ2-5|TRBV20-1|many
CSALTSSAETQYF
TGCAGTGCTCTGACTAGCAGCGCGGAGACCCAGTACTTC
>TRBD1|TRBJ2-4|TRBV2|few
CASVETGGPLAKNIQYF
TGTGCCAGCGTGGAGACAGGGGGGCCTCTAGCCAAAAACATTCAGTACTTC
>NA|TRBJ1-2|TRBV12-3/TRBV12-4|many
CASSSRGDYTF
TGTGCCAGCAGTTCCAGGGGAGACTACACCTTC
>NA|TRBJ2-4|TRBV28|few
CASSLPTVLAKNIQYF
TGTGCCAGCAGTTTACCGACAGTTCTAGCCAAAAACATTCAGTACTTC
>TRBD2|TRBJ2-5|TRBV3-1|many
CASSPGTSVQETQYF
TGTGCCAGCAGCCCAGGGACTAGCGTCCAAGAGACCCAGTACTTC
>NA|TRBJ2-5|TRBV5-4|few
CASSYGSSRETQYF
TGTGCCAGCAGCTATGGGTCTAGTCGGGAGACCCAGTACTTC
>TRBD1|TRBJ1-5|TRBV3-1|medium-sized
CASSQETGGNQPQHF
TGTGCCAGCAGCCAAGAGACAGGGGGCAATCAGCCCCAGCATTTT
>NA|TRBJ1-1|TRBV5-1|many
CATRRGMNTEAFF
TGCGCCACCCGGCGGGGCATGAACACTGAAGCTTTCTTT
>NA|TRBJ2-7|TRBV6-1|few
CASRSGTYEQYF
TGTGCCAGCAGGAGCGGCACCTACGAGCAGTACTTC
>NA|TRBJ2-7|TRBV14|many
CASSQDISNEQYF
TGTGCCAGCAGCCAAGATATCTCCAACGAGCAGTACTTC
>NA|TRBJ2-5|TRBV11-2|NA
CASSLAPGRETQYF
TGTGCCAGCAGCTTAGCTCCAGGGAGAGAGACCCAGTACTTC
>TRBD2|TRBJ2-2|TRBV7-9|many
CASSLTRLAGDGTGELFF
TGTGCCAGCAGCTTAACCCGACTAGCGGGAGATGGTACCGGGGAGCTGTTTTTT
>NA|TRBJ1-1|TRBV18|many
CASSPAPGTEAFF
TGTGCCAGCTCACCGGCCCCAGGGACTGAAGCTTTCTTT
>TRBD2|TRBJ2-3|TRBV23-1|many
CASSTPRREGLTDTQYF
TGCGCCAGCAGCACTCCTAGGCGGGAGGGCCTGACAGATACGCAGTATTTT
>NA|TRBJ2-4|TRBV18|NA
CASSLSAGVVKNIQYF
TGTGCCAGCTCACTAAGTGCGGGTGTTGTCAAAAACATTCAGTACTTC
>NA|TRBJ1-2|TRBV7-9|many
CASSTGTVYGYTF
TGTGCCAGCAGCACCGGGACGGTCTATGGCTACACCTTC
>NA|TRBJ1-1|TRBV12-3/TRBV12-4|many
CASRRRRAVNTEAFF
TGTGCCAGCCGACGACGGAGGGCTGTGAACACTGAAGCTTTCTTT
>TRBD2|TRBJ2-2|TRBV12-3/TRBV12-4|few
CASSGLAEGRELFF
TGTGCCAGCAGCGGACTAGCGGAGGGGAGGGAGCTGTTTTTT
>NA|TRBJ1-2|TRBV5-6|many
CASSLVTAGYTF
TGTGCCAGCAGCTTGGTTACGGCTGGCTACACCTTC
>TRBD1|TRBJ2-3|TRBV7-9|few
CASSPHLPGQGTDTQYF
TGTGCCAGCAGCCCTCACCTCCCGGGACAGGGAACAGATACGCAGTATTTT